The clone carrying this TCR beta chain was picked up a small number of times. The target antigen is unknown. This sample was included in a study of T cell repertoires in cytomegalovirus infection. Findings and caveats of the study: CMV carriers having the relevant HLA were flagged by cumulative public TCR beta family frequency.

TCRdb re-called the reads through MiXCR, storing one row per CDR3 protein. Of some 440,000 distinct CDR3 sequences in the sample, approximately 31% are singletons; the top ten hold roughly an eighth. The CDR3 length is 17 residues. Trimming left V 4 bases short and J 8 bases short, with 26 bases between. Germline V lookup: CDR1 MGHRA, CDR2 YSYEKL. This TCR was recovered from a human donor in good health (CMV status not recorded). Some clones in this sample may be carry-over from other donors' samples. Sequencing input: PBMCs. The V and J genes are TRBV4-1 and TRBJ1-2; perhaps TRBD1 as D (6 bases). The CDR3 coding sequence is TGCGCCAGCAGCCCGCAAGAGACAGGTCACCGACCGAAAGGCTACACCTTC. It translates to CASSPQETGHRPKGYTF.